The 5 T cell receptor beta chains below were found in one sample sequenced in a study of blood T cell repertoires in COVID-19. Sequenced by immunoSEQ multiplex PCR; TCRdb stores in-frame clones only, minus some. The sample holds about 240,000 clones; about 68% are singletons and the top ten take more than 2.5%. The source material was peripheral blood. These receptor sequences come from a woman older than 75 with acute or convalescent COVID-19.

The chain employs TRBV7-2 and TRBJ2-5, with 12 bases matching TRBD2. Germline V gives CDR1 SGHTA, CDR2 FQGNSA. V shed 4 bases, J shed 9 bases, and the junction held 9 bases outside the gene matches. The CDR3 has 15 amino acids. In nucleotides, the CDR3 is TGTGCCAGCAGCTCCCGTCTAGCGGGGGGGGCGGCCCAGTACTTC. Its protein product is CASSSRLAGGAAQYF.

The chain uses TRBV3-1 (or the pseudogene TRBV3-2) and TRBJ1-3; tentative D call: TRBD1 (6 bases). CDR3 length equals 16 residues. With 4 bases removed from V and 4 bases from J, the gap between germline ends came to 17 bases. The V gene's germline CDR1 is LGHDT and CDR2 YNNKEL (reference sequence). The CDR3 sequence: CASSLGGGAEGNTIYF. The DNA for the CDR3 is TGTGCCAGCAGCCTCGGAGGGGGGGCGGAAGGAAACACCATATATTTT.

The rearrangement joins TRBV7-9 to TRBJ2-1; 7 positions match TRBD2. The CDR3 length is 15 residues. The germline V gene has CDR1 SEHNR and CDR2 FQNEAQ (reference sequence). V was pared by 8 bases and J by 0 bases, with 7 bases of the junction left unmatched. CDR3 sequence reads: CASAVGGSSYNEQFF. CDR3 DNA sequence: TGTGCCAGCGCGGTCGGGGGGAGCTCCTACAATGAGCAGTTCTTC.

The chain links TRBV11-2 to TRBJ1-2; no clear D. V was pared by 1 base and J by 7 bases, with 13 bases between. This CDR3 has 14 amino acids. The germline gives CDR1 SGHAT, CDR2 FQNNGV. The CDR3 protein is CASSLGEAVGGYTF. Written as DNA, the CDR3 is TGTGCCAGCAGCTTAGGCGAGGCGGTGGGTGGCTACACCTTC.

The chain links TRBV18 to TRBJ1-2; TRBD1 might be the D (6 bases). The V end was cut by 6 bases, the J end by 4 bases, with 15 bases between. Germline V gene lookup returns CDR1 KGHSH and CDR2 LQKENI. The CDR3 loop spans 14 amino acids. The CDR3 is CASSVRQEGYGYTF. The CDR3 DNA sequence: TGTGCCAGCTCTGTCCGACAGGAAGGCTATGGCTACACCTTC.